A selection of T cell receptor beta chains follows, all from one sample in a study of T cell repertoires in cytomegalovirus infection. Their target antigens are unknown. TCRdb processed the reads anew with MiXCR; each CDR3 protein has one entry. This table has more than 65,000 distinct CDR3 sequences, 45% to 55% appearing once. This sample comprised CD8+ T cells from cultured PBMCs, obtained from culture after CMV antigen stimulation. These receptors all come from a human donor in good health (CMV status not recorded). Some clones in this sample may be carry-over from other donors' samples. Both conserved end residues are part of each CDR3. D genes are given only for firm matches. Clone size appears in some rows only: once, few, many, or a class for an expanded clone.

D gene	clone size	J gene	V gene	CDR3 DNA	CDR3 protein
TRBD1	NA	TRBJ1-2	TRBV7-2	TGTGCCAGCAACCTCGGACAGGGCAACTATGGCTACACCTTC	CASNLGQGNYGYTF
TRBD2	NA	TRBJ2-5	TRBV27	TGTGCCAGCAGTCCCCGGACTAGCGGGAGGTCCCAAGAGACCCAGTACTTC	CASSPRTSGRSQETQYF
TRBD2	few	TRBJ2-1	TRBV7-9	TGTGCCAGCAGCCGCCAGGGGCGGGAGGTGCATGAGCAGTTCTTC	CASSRQGREVHEQFF
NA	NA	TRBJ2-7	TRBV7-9	TGTGCCAGCAGCGCGGTAGTAGGGCGATTCGACGAGCAGTACTTC	CASSAVVGRFDEQYF
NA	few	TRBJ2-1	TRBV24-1	TGTGCCACCAGTGATCTGACGGGGAGCGAGCAGTTCTTC	CATSDLTGSEQFF
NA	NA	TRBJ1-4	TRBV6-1	TGTGCCAGCAGTGAAGATCCGATAAGTAGTGGGAAACTGTTTTTT	CASSEDPISSGKLFF
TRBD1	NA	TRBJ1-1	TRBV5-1	TGCGCCAGCAGCTTGGCCGAGTGGCAGGGGGATGAAGCTTTCTTT	CASSLAEWQGDEAFF
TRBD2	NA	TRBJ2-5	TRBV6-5	TGTGCCAGCAGTTACCGAGCGGGGGGTACCCAAGAGACCCAGTACTTC	CASSYRAGGTQETQYF
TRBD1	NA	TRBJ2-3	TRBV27	TGTGCCAGCTATCCGGGACAGGGGACGGCAGATACGCAGTATTTT	CASYPGQGTADTQYF
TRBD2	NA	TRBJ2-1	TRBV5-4	TGTGCCAGCAGACCTCGGACTAGCGGGATCACGAACAATGAGCAGTTCTTC	CASRPRTSGITNNEQFF
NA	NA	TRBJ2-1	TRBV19	TGTGCCAGCTCGTCTAGCCTCTCCTACAATGAGCAGTTCTTC	CASSSSLSYNEQFF
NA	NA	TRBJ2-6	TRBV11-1	TGTGCCAGCAGCCCCGATCTGGTCGTTGATGGGGCCAACGTCCTGACTTTC	CASSPDLVVDGANVLTF
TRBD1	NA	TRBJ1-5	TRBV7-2	TGTGCCAGCAGCTTCCAGACAGGGATTAGCAATCAGCCCCAGCATTTT	CASSFQTGISNQPQHF
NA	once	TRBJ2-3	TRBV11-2	TGTGCCAGCAGCCTAACAATTGGAGGCACAGATACGCAGTATTTT	CASSLTIGGTDTQYF
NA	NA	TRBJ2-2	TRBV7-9	TGTGCCAGCAGCCCGACCCCGGGGGGCATCAGGGAGCTGTTTTTT	CASSPTPGGIRELFF
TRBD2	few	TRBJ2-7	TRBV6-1	TGTGCCAGCAGTGAACGACTAGCGGGAGTCTACGAGCAGTACTTC	CASSERLAGVYEQYF
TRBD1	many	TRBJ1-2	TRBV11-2	TGTGCCAGCAGCCTCCGCGGGCAGGACAGGACACTTAACTATGGCTACACCTTC	CASSLRGQDRTLNYGYTF